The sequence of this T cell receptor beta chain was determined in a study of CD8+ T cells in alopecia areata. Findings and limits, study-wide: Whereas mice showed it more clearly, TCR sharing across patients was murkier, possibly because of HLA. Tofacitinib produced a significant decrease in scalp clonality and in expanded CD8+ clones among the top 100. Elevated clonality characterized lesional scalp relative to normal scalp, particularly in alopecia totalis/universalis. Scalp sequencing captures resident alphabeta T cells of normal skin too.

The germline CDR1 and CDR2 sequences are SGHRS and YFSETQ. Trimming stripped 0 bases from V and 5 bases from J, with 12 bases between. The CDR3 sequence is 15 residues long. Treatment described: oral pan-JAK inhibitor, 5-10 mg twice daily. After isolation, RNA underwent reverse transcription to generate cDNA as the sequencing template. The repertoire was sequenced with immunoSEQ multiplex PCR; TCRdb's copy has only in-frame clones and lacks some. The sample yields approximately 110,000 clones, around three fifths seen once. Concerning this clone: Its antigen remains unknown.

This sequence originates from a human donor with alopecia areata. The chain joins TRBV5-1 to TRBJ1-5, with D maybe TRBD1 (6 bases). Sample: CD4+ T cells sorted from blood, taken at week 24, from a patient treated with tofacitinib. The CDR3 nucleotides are TGCGCCAGCAGCTTGGAAGGGGGAGGGGATCAGCCCCAGCATTTT. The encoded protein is CASSLEGGGDQPQHF.